This T cell receptor beta chain came from a study of blood T cell repertoires in COVID-19. Assay: immunoSEQ multiplex PCR; the TCRdb copy retains only in-frame clones and omits some. The data hold about 300,000 clones, with 90% observed a single time. The CDR3 sequence is 15 residues long. Germline values: CDR1 SGDLS, CDR2 YYNGEE. V was cut by 0 bases and J by 4 bases, with 11 bases left in between. The sample was PBMCs or T cells enriched from blood (not recorded which). This TCR derives from a woman aged 30 to 39 who had recovered from COVID-19. This chain links TRBV9 with TRBJ1-3; weak D call: TRBD1 (6 bases). The CDR3 spells CASSVATGPGNTIYF. Written as DNA, the CDR3 is TGTGCCAGCAGCGTAGCAACAGGGCCAGGAAACACCATATATTTT.